Following are 2 T cell receptor beta chains from one sample sequenced in a study of immune cell composition in non-small cell lung cancer. Sequencing used immunoSEQ multiplex PCR; TCRdb keeps in-frame clones, though not all of them. The sample records 13,000 or so clones, over 65% being singletons. The sample was lung tumor tissue. The origin of the receptors is a human donor with non-small cell lung cancer.

V is TRBV18 and J is TRBJ2-2, with TRBD2 as a possible D gene (7 bases). This CDR3 spans 17 amino acids. Trimming pared 3 bases from V and 0 bases from J, leaving 14 bases between. Germline CDR1 reads KGHSH; CDR2 reads LQKENI. The chain's CDR3 is CASSPLAGAPNTGELFF. Written as DNA, the CDR3 is TGTGCCAGCTCACCCTTGGCGGGGGCGCCGAACACCGGGGAGCTGTTTTTT.

The J gene is TRBJ2-7, the V gene TRBV23-1; D gene ambiguous. TRBV23-1 qualifies as an ORF whose function is uncertain. V dropped 0 bases and J dropped 1 base, with 13 bases sitting between them. The CDR3 runs to 16 residues. This CDR3 reads CASSQSSPEVSYEQYF. The CDR3 nucleotides read TGCGCCAGCAGTCAATCCTCTCCTGAGGTTTCCTACGAGCAGTACTTC.